The 25 T cell receptor beta chains presented below share a single source sample, sequenced in a study of cytomegalovirus exposure and HLA in healthy donors. The PCR ran on 60 Vbeta and 13 Jbeta primers. Clones were sequenced by immunoSEQ multiplex PCR, and TCRdb holds only the in-frame ones, with some missing. The sample has around 130,000 clones, over 75% seen once; the top ten hold about 1.8%. Sequenced sample: PBMCs. Source of these receptors: a boy aged 5-17 years in good health and CMV-seronegative.

The V call is TRBV7-2, the J call TRBJ2-7, with D uncertain. V lost 3 bases, J lost 3 bases, and 6 bases lay in between. Germline V gene lookup returns CDR1 SGHTA and CDR2 FQGNSA. This CDR3 has 12 residues. The CDR3 region has the DNA TGTGCCAGCAGCTTGTCAAACTACGAGCAGTACTTC. This gives the protein CASSLSNYEQYF.

The V call is TRBV9, the J call TRBJ1-3; no reliable D call. The germline gives CDR1 SGDLS, CDR2 YYNGEE. The CDR3 runs to 13 residues. Trimming took 0 bases from V and 6 from J, leaving 7 bases between them. CDR3 in amino acids: CASSVALENTIYF. The CDR3 DNA reads TGTGCCAGCAGCGTAGCTCTAGAAAACACCATATATTTT.

J is TRBJ1-2 and V is TRBV7-2; 10 bases are a match to TRBD1. Trimming at V came to 5 bases and at J to 4 bases, leaving 4 bases not matched to a gene. CDR1 is SGHTA, CDR2 FQGNSA, per germline. The CDR3 length is 14 residues. CDR3 amino acids: CASSLTGGVYGYTF. In nucleotides, the CDR3 is TGTGCCAGCAGCCTGACAGGGGGCGTCTATGGCTACACCTTC.

This chain uses TRBV4-3 with TRBJ1-1; D possibly corresponds to TRBD1 (5 bases). Germline CDR1 is LGHNA and CDR2 is YSLEER. The length of the CDR3 is 15 residues. V dropped 0 bases and J dropped 4 bases, with 12 bases sitting between them. The CDR3 nucleotides read TGCGCCAGCAGCCAAGATGTCAGGGTTCCCACTGAAGCTTTCTTT. Its protein is CASSQDVRVPTEAFF.

The rearrangement links TRBV9 to TRBJ2-3; D is undetermined. The germline V gene encodes CDR1 SGDLS and CDR2 YYNGEE. Trimming took off 0 bases at V and 3 bases at J, with 20 bases between the two ends. CDR3 size: 18 residues. The CDR3, as DNA: TGTGCCAGCAGCGTAGAGAGGTATGGTTTTAGTGCAACAGATACGCAGTATTTT. It codes for CASSVERYGFSATDTQYF.

The V and J genes are TRBV7-2 and TRBJ2-7, with a tentative D call TRBD2 (6 bases). The V and J ends lost 5 bases and 2 bases respectively, with 13 bases between them. The germline V gene encodes CDR1 SGHTA and CDR2 FQGNSA. CDR3 length: 14 residues. CDR3 nucleotides: TGTGCCAGCAGCCGACCGGGACTCCCCTACGAGCAGTACTTC. Protein sequence: CASSRPGLPYEQYF.

This chain links TRBV10-3 with TRBJ2-5; D perhaps matches TRBD1 (5 bases). This CDR3 comprises 14 residues. Germline V gene lookup returns CDR1 ENHRY and CDR2 SYGVKD. Trimming stripped 2 bases from V and 1 base from J, with 8 bases between. The CDR3 is CAISEGAGQETQYF. The CDR3 coding sequence is TGTGCCATCAGTGAGGGGGCTGGCCAAGAGACCCAGTACTTC.

With regard to this clone: One end of the junction fails to match germline, which may point to a read error. The chain links TRBV19 to TRBJ1-2; D unresolved. This CDR3 contains 14 residues. Per the germline V gene, CDR1 is LNHDA and CDR2 is SQIVND (reference sequence). As DNA, the CDR3 is TGTGCCAGTAGTAAGGATCGTGGGCAACGAGGACTTGTCTTC. Its translation: CASSKDRGQRGLVF.

The V and J genes are TRBV7-9 and TRBJ2-5; D not certain. The ends were cut back, 1 base at V and 5 bases at J, with 5 bases in the middle. Germline V lookup: CDR1 SEHNR, CDR2 FQNEAQ (reference sequence). The CDR3 runs 12 residues. The CDR3 region is CASSLVTETQYF. CDR3 sequence (DNA): TGTGCCAGCAGCTTAGTCACTGAGACCCAGTACTTC. Together with reference TRBV7-9 and TRBJ2-5, the CDR3 gives the full variable domain: DTGVSQNPRHKITKRGQNVTFRCDPISEHNRLYWYRQTLGQGPEFLTYFQNEAQLEKSRLLSDRFSAERPKGSFSTLEIQRTEQGDSAMYLCASSLVTETQYFGPGTRLLVL.

V and J are TRBV7-2 and TRBJ1-2; tentative D call: TRBD1 (5 bases). Germline V CDR1 and CDR2: SGHTA, FQGNSA. CDR3 length equals 14 residues. V lost 1 base and J lost 1, with 7 bases in between. The CDR3 spells CASSLEGDNYGYTF. In DNA, the CDR3 is TGTGCCAGCAGCTTAGAAGGGGATAACTATGGCTACACCTTC.

V usage is TRBV27 and J usage is TRBJ2-3; a weak D match, TRBD2 (5 bases). The ends were cut back, 6 bases at V and 0 bases at J, with 7 bases in the middle. Germline CDR1 and CDR2: MNHEY and SMNVEV (reference sequence). The CDR3 is 13 amino acids. The CDR3 bases are TGTGCCAGCAGGCGGGTTAGCACAGATACGCAGTATTTT. Protein sequence: CASRRVSTDTQYF.

V gene TRBV7-8 combines with J gene TRBJ1-2; D is ambiguous. This CDR3 comprises 13 residues. The V and J ends lost 10 bases and 1 base respectively, with 13 bases between them. CDR1 and CDR2 from the germline V gene are SGHVS and FQNEAQ. The CDR3 is CATSSDINYGYTF. The DNA for the CDR3 is TGTGCCACCAGTTCCGACATTAACTATGGCTACACCTTC.

This sequence joins TRBV18 and TRBJ2-2; maybe TRBD2 (6 bases). Trimming took 3 bases from V and 1 from J, leaving 12 bases between them. The germline CDR1 and CDR2 sequences are KGHSH and LQKENI. The CDR3 length is 16 residues. CDR3 sequence reads: CASSPPSALNTGELFF. Here the CDR3 DNA reads TGTGCCAGCTCACCCCCTAGCGCCCTGAACACCGGGGAGCTGTTTTTT.

The rearrangement joins TRBV15 to TRBJ1-4; the D gene is possibly TRBD1 (5 bases). CDR1 LNHNV and CDR2 YYDKDF come from the germline V gene (reference sequence). Deletions cut 0 bases from V and 5 bases from J, with 13 bases between. This CDR3 has 16 residues. CDR3 residues: CATSRDRAGGNEKLFF. CDR3 DNA: TGTGCCACCAGCAGAGATCGAGCGGGGGGAAATGAAAAACTGTTTTTT.

The rearrangement joins TRBV9 to TRBJ2-7; TRBD2 agrees at 7 bases. The ends lost 0 bases at V and 3 bases at J; junction bases unmatched: 6. Germline V lookup: CDR1 SGDLS, CDR2 YYNGEE. The CDR3 covers 15 residues. CDR3: CASSVEGGEGYEQYF. The CDR3 DNA reads TGTGCCAGCAGCGTAGAGGGAGGGGAGGGCTACGAGCAGTACTTC.

This sequence joins TRBV6-5 and TRBJ2-2, with D uncertain. V was shortened by 3 bases and J by 4 bases, with 12 bases between the two germline ends. CDR3 length: 15 amino acids. Looked up from germline, CDR1 is MNHEY and CDR2 is SVGAGI. The CDR3 DNA sequence: TGTGCCAGCAGTTATGGCCTGCGCGGCACCGGGGAGCTGTTTTTT. Its protein product is CASSYGLRGTGELFF.

The chain couples TRBV18 to TRBJ1-4, with TRBD1 matching 8 bases. The germline gives CDR1 KGHSH, CDR2 LQKENI. Unmatched junction bases numbered 5, after V lost 2 bases and J lost 3 bases. The CDR3 consists of 16 residues. The CDR3 sequence is CASSPGAGGSNEKLFF. In nucleotides, the CDR3 is TGTGCCAGCTCACCAGGGGCAGGGGGCTCTAATGAAAAACTGTTTTTT.

This chain uses TRBV5-4 with TRBJ2-5; 8 bases align to TRBD1. This CDR3 comprises 15 residues. J was trimmed by 4 bases and V by 1 base; bases with no gene match: 6. Germline assignment: CDR1 SGHNT and CDR2 YYREEE (reference sequence). This chain's CDR3 is CASSLNQGARETQYF. CDR3 in DNA: TGTGCCAGCAGCTTGAACCAGGGGGCGCGAGAGACCCAGTACTTC.

Here the CDR3 reads CASSLTGRDTGELFF. The CDR3 coding sequence is TGTGCCAGCAGCTTGACAGGACGAGACACCGGGGAGCTGTTTTTT. The chain is built from TRBV5-6 and TRBJ2-2; a possible D gene is TRBD1 (5 bases). V was pared by 1 base and J by 3 bases, with 10 bases between. This CDR3 spans 15 amino acids. Germline CDR1 is SGHDT and CDR2 is YYEEEE.

The chain has TRBV7-9 and TRBJ2-1, with 12 bases aligning to TRBD1. CDR1 is SEHNR and CDR2 is FQNEAQ in the germline V gene (reference sequence). The CDR3 contains 18 residues. V lost 2 bases to trimming and J lost 8 bases; unmatched junction nucleotides: 13. CDR3 coding DNA: TGTGCCAGCAGCTTAAAATGGGACAGGGGGCGAACTAAAGATGAGCAGTTCTTC. It is translated as CASSLKWDRGRTKDEQFF.

This clone has a single count. CDR3 bases: TGTGCCAGCAGTTTGATACAGGGTGGGAATGAAAAACTGTTTTTT. Protein product: CASSLIQGGNEKLFF. The rearrangement joins TRBV28 to TRBJ1-4, with D possibly matching TRBD1 (6 bases). Germline values: CDR1 MDHEN, CDR2 SYDVKM. V was clipped by 3 bases and J by 5 bases, with 13 bases between them. CDR3 length equals 15 residues.

This clone was recorded once. The junction differs from germline at one of its ends, possibly a read error. The genes are TRBV7-9 and TRBJ2-7, with unresolved D. Looked up from germline, CDR1 is SEHNR and CDR2 is FQNEAQ (reference sequence). The CDR3 is 15 residues long. CDR3 sequence reads: CSSSTLLGPRAEQYF. DNA of the CDR3: TGTTCCAGCAGCACCCTCCTGGGCCCACGAGCCGAGCAGTACTTC.

The V gene is TRBV7-2, the J gene TRBJ1-1; tentatively, D is TRBD1 (5 bases). CDR1 SGHTA and CDR2 FQGNSA come from the germline V gene. The V gene lost 5 bases and the J gene lost 5 bases, with 15 bases spanning the gap. The CDR3 has 14 residues. The CDR3 DNA reads TGTGCCAGCAGCCCTAGGGGTGGAAGGACTGAAGCTTTCTTT. Residues: CASSPRGGRTEAFF.

This clone was found once. The chain carries TRBV28 and TRBJ1-3, with 7 bases that match TRBD1. V trimming: 5 bases; J trimming: 4 bases; junction bases outside the gene matches: 5. CDR1 MDHEN and CDR2 SYDVKM come from the germline V gene. The length of the CDR3 is 14 residues. CDR3 region: CASSPTGLGNTIYF. The CDR3 DNA reads as TGTGCCAGCAGTCCGACAGGGTTAGGAAACACCATATATTTT.

The rearrangement uses TRBV9 and TRBJ2-5; 13 positions agree with TRBD2. Trimming cost V 3 bases and J 4 bases; bases outside gene matches: 3. CDR1 and CDR2 (germline): SGDLS, YYNGEE. CDR3 length: 15 amino acids. The CDR3 DNA follows: TGTGCCAGCAGCGAGGGACTAGCGGGAACAGAGACCCAGTACTTC. This codes for CASSEGLAGTETQYF.